The subject of this entry is one T cell receptor (beta chain). Data came from immunoSEQ multiplex PCR; TCRdb stores just in-frame clones and leaves some out. In the table there are approximately 15,000 clones, 88% of which are singletons. This entry is derived from a study of T cell responses to AZD1222 COVID-19 vaccine. The sequence was collected from an adult who received the AZD1222 COVID-19 vaccine. The sample in question was peripheral blood, obtained 28 days after the second AZD1222 dose.

The CDR3 bases are TGCGCCAGCAGCTCTCGCGGGGGCCCCTTTCGACAGAGTGGGAATGAAGACTATGGCTACACCTTC. This translates into CASSSRGGPFRQSGNEDYGYTF. The V call is TRBV4-1, the J call TRBJ1-2, with D maybe TRBD1 (6 bases). V was shortened by 5 bases and J by 3 bases, with 37 bases between the two germline ends. Per germline, CDR1 MGHRA and CDR2 YSYEKL. CDR3 length: 22 amino acids.